Below, one TCR beta chain is given with its context. Its target is not known. Germline V gives CDR1 MNHNY, CDR2 SVGAGI (reference sequence). This CDR3 spans 15 amino acids. The germline V and J ends were trimmed by 0 bases and 5 bases, with 12 bases remaining between them. This specimen belongs to a study of beta chain features in type 1 diabetes. Whole-study results and caveats: A greater similarity of naive, central memory and Treg TCRB repertoires was seen among patients than among healthy donors.

Reverse transcription of all isolated RNA meant that expressed TCRB transcripts were sequenced. Assay: immunoSEQ multiplex PCR; the TCRdb copy retains only in-frame clones and omits some. The table lists 350,000 to 450,000 clones, around 13% of them singletons, with roughly 0.036% in the top ten. The material sequenced was naive CD4+ T cells from blood. This TCR derives from a young man in good health. V and J are TRBV6-6 and TRBJ2-3; D possibly corresponds to TRBD1 (5 bases). CDR3 region: CASSYSTGRGDTQYF. CDR3 nucleotides: TGTGCCAGCAGTTACTCTACAGGTAGAGGAGATACGCAGTATTTT.